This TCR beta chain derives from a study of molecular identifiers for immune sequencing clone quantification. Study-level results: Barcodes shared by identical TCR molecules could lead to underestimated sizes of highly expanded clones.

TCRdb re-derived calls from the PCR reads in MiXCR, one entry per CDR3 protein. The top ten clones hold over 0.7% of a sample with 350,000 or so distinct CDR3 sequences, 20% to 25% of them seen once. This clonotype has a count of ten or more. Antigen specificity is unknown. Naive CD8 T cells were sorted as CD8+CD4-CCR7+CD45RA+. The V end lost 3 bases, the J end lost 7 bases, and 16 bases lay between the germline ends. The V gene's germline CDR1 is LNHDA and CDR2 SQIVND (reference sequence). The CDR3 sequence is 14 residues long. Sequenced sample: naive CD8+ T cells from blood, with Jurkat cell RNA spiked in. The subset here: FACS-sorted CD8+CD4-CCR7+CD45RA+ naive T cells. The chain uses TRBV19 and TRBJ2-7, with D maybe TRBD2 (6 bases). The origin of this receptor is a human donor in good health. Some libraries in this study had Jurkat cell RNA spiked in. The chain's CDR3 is CASSIDGGAGEQYF. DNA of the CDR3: TGTGCCAGTAGTATTGATGGAGGGGCCGGGGAGCAGTACTTC.